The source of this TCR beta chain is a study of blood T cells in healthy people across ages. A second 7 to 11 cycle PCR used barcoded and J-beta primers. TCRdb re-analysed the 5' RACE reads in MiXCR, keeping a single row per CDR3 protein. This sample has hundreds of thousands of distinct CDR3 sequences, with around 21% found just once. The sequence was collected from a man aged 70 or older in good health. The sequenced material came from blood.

The DNA for the CDR3 is TGTGCCAGCAGCTCAGGGTCGAGCGGGAGTCATGAGCAGTTCTTC. Translated, it gives CASSSGSSGSHEQFF. V gene TRBV5-5 combines with J gene TRBJ2-5, with 8 bases fitting TRBD2. The DNA end lines up better with TRBJ2-1; the J call may be wrong. Germline V gene data show CDR1 as SGHKS and CDR2 as YYEKEE (reference sequence). The CDR3 sequence is 15 residues long.